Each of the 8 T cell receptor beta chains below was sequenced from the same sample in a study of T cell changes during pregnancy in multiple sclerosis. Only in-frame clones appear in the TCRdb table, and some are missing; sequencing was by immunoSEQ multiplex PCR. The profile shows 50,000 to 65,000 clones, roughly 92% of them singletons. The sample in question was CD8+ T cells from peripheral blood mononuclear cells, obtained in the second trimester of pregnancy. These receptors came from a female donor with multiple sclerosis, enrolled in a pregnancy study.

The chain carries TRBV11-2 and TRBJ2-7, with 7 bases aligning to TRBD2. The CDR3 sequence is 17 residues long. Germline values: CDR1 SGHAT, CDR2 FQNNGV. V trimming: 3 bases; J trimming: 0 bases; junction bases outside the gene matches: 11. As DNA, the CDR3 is TGTGCCAGCAGCTTCTCGTCGGCGGGGACTAACTCCTACGAGCAGTACTTC. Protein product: CASSFSSAGTNSYEQYF.

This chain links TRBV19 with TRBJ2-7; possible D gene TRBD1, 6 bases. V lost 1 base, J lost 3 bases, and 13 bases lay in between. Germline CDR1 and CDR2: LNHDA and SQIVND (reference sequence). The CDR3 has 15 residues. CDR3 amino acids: CASSIGTGPGYEQYF. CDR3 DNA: TGTGCCAGTAGTATAGGAACAGGGCCGGGCTACGAGCAGTACTTC.

CDR3 region: CASVLRGYTEAFF. The CDR3 region has the DNA TGTGCCAGCGTTTTAAGGGGATACACTGAAGCTTTCTTT. V usage is TRBV5-6 and J usage is TRBJ1-1, with D maybe TRBD1 (5 bases). The V gene lost 7 bases and the J gene lost 3 bases, with 13 bases spanning the gap. Germline CDR1 is SGHDT and CDR2 is YYEEEE. The CDR3 has 13 amino acids.

The CDR3 DNA follows: TGCAGCGCTGCCGGGACAGGGGTATACAATGAGCAGTTCTTC. This sequence encodes CSAAGTGVYNEQFF. V gene TRBV29-1 combines with J gene TRBJ2-1; 10 positions match TRBD1. Germline V CDR1 and CDR2: SQVTM, ANQGSEA. This CDR3 is built from 14 residues. Germline trimming cut 7 bases from V and 4 bases from J; bases unmatched to any gene: 7.

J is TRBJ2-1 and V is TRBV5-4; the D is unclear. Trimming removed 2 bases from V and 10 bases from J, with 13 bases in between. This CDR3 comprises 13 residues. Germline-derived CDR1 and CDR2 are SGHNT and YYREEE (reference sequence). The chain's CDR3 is CASSLSSRVEQFF. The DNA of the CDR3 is TGTGCCAGCAGCTTAAGTAGCCGAGTCGAGCAGTTCTTC.

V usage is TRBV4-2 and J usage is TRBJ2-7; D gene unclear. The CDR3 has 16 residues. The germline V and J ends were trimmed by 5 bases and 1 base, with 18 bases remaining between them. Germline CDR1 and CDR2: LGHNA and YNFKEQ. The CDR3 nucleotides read TGTGCCAGCAGCGGAAAGGCAGCTAGATGGTCCTACGAGCAGTACTTC. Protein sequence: CASSGKAARWSYEQYF.

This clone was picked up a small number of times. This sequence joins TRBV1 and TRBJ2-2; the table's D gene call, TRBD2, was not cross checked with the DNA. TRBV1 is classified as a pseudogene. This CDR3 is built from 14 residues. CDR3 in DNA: TGCACCAGCAGCCATTCTAGTTCCTCCGGGGAGCTGTTTTTT. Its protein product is CTSSHSSSSGELFF.

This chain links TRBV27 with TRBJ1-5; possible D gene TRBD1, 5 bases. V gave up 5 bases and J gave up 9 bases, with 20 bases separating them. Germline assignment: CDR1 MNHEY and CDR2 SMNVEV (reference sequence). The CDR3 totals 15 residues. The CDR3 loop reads CASSTRGYSRRPQHF. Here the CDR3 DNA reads TGTGCCAGCAGTACGCGGGGCTACTCGAGGCGGCCCCAGCATTTT.